These 27 T cell receptor beta chains share one sample of origin, sequenced in a study of T cell responses to AZD1222 COVID-19 vaccine. The repertoire was sequenced with immunoSEQ multiplex PCR; TCRdb's copy has only in-frame clones and lacks some. The table includes about 150,000 clones, approximately 92% detected once. Sequencing used peripheral blood, obtained 28 days after the second AZD1222 dose. The receptor set was obtained from an adult who received the AZD1222 COVID-19 vaccine.

This sequence joins TRBV3-1 (or the pseudogene TRBV3-2) and TRBJ2-7; 10 positions agree with TRBD2. Germline V lookup: CDR1 LGHDT, CDR2 YNNKEL (reference sequence). This CDR3 is built from 14 residues. Trimming cost V 4 bases and J 5 bases; bases outside gene matches: 5. CDR3 sequence (DNA): TGTGCCAGCAGCCCCTGGACTAGCGGAGACGAGCAGTACTTC. This translates into CASSPWTSGDEQYF.

The chain employs TRBV13 and TRBJ1-1; D not certain. V was pared by 1 base and J by 1 base, with 4 bases between. The CDR3 covers 13 residues. Germline V gene data show CDR1 as PRHDT and CDR2 as FYEKMQ (reference sequence). This CDR3 is CASSLEANTEAFF. The CDR3 DNA follows: TGTGCCAGCAGCTTAGAGGCGAACACTGAAGCTTTCTTT.

The chain links TRBV20-1 to TRBJ1-1; D ambiguous. This CDR3 is built from 13 residues. V lost 3 bases and J 3 bases, leaving 11 bases between the germline ends. Looked up from germline, CDR1 is DFQATT and CDR2 is SNEGSKA (reference sequence). The DNA of the CDR3 is TGCAGTGCTAGTCGTGGGTCCGACACTGAAGCTTTCTTT. Residues: CSASRGSDTEAFF.

The genes are TRBV27 and TRBJ2-7; TRBD1 aligns across 12 bases. Germline V CDR1 and CDR2: MNHEY, SMNVEV (reference sequence). The CDR3 is 15 amino acids. V dropped 4 bases and J dropped 7; count of bases not matched to a gene: 8. CDR3 coding DNA: TGTGCCAGCAGTTCCCCGGGACAGGGGGCGGGGGAGCAGTACTTC. This gives the protein CASSSPGQGAGEQYF.

This clone occurred once. The chain couples TRBV4-2 to TRBJ2-3; 12 positions match TRBD2. The trim removed 1 base at V and 3 bases at J, leaving 8 bases unmatched. Looked up from germline, CDR1 is LGHNA and CDR2 is YNFKEQ. This CDR3 has 18 amino acids. The CDR3 protein is CASSQGLAGGFKTDTQYF. The CDR3 bases are TGTGCCAGCAGCCAAGGCCTAGCGGGGGGGTTCAAGACAGATACGCAGTATTTT.

The chain is built from TRBV30 and TRBJ1-6; 11 nucleotides align to TRBD1. V gave up 3 bases and J gave up 12 bases; unmatched junction bases: 10. Germline CDR1 GTSNPN, CDR2 SVGIG (reference sequence). The CDR3 spans 15 residues. The DNA of the CDR3 is TGTGCCTGGAGCCTAGCCGGGACAGGGGGTCGACCCCTCCACTTT. Its translation is CAWSLAGTGGRPLHF.

The chain is built from TRBV15 and TRBJ1-4; no firm D call. This CDR3 is built from 14 residues. Germline V lookup: CDR1 LNHNV, CDR2 YYDKDF (reference sequence). V was trimmed by 0 bases and J by 7 bases, leaving 9 bases between them. The CDR3 region is CATSRDPAPEKLFF. CDR3 DNA sequence: TGTGCCACCAGCAGAGATCCGGCTCCTGAAAAACTGTTTTTT. The full variable domain, rest sourced from reference TRBV15 and TRBJ1-4, is DAMVIQNPRYQVTQFGKPVTLSCSQTLNHNVMYWYQQKSSQAPKLLFHYYDKDFNNEADTPDNFQSRRPNTSFCFLDIRSPGLGDTAMYLCATSRDPAPEKLFFGSGTQLSVL.

This clone turned up a few times. The chain uses TRBV5-5 and TRBJ2-2; D is unresolved. Germline V lookup: CDR1 SGHKS, CDR2 YYEKEE (reference sequence). The CDR3 spans 12 residues. The ends were cut back, 4 bases at V and 0 bases at J, with 1 base in the middle. In DNA form, the CDR3 reads TGTGCCAGCAGCCCGAACACCGGGGAGCTGTTTTTT. It codes for CASSPNTGELFF.

The chain is built from TRBV3-1 (or the pseudogene TRBV3-2) and TRBJ2-7, with a tentative D call TRBD1 (8 bases). Germline values: CDR1 LGHDT, CDR2 YNNKEL (reference sequence). The CDR3 totals 15 residues. Between the trimmed V and J ends, which lost 4 bases and 4 bases, there was a span of 17 bases. As DNA, the CDR3 is TGTGCCAGCAGCCTGGGGGGGACAGGAGATTACGAGCAGTACTTC. Its protein is CASSLGGTGDYEQYF.

The V and J genes are TRBV9 and TRBJ1-4; D gene ambiguous. Germline V CDR1 and CDR2: SGDLS, YYNGEE. Trimming pared 3 bases from V and 4 bases from J, leaving 13 bases between. This CDR3 comprises 15 residues. Written as DNA, the CDR3 is TGTGCCAGCAGCGCCGGACCTCTCGGTAATGAAAAACTGTTTTTT. Protein: CASSAGPLGNEKLFF.

The chain carries TRBV4-2 and TRBJ2-3; the match to TRBD2 covers 14 bases. The CDR3 consists of 16 residues. Losses at the gene ends were 3 bases for V and 2 bases for J; bases not matched to a gene: 1. Per the germline V gene, CDR1 is LGHNA and CDR2 is YNFKEQ. The CDR3 bases are TGTGCCAGCAGCCAGGGACTAGCGGGGGTCACAGATACGCAGTATTTT. This sequence encodes CASSQGLAGVTDTQYF.

Comment on this clone: At the DNA level, this CDR3 is encoded by other sequences in the same sample as well. This chain joins TRBV20-1 and TRBJ2-1; TRBD2 matches 8 bases. Germline V gives CDR1 DFQATT, CDR2 SNEGSKA (reference sequence). The CDR3 length is 11 residues. J was trimmed by 6 bases and V by 6 bases; bases with no gene match: 1. In DNA, the CDR3 is TGCAGTGCCCGGGGGGGCAATGAGCAGTTCTTC. This gives the protein CSARGGNEQFF.

The chain combines TRBV5-1 with TRBJ2-7; 12 bases agree with TRBD2. From germline, CDR1 is SGHRS and CDR2 YFSETQ. V dropped 6 bases and J dropped 2; count of bases not matched to a gene: 3. The CDR3 runs to 14 residues. The CDR3 protein is CASNLAGGTYEQYF. The CDR3 bases are TGCGCCAGCAACCTAGCGGGAGGGACCTACGAGCAGTACTTC.

The chain uses TRBV7-9 and TRBJ1-5, with D unresolved. The CDR3 has 13 residues. V dropped 4 bases and J dropped 5 bases, with 9 bases sitting between them. Per germline, CDR1 SEHNR and CDR2 FQNEAQ (reference sequence). The CDR3 here is CASSSTDYQPQHF. For the CDR3, the DNA is TGTGCCAGCAGCTCCACAGATTATCAGCCCCAGCATTTT.

The CDR3 DNA reads as TGTGCCAGCAGTGAACCCCAGACCGGAAACACCATATATTTT. It encodes CASSEPQTGNTIYF. This rearrangement joins TRBV25-1 to TRBJ1-3; D is unresolved. Germline assignment: CDR1 MGHDK and CDR2 SYGVNS. The V end was cut by 2 bases, the J end by 4 bases, with 9 bases between. The CDR3 contains 14 residues. Based on the CDR3 plus reference TRBV25-1 and TRBJ1-3, the full variable domain is EADIYQTPRYLVIGTGKKITLECSQTMGHDKMYWYQQDPGMELHLIHYSYGVNSTEKGDLSSESTVSRIRTEHFPLTLESARPSHTSQYLCASSEPQTGNTIYFGEGSWLTVV.

The chain carries TRBV19 and TRBJ2-3; TRBD2 is a possible D gene (5 bases). The CDR3 length is 11 residues. CDR1 and CDR2 from the germline V gene are LNHDA and SQIVND (reference sequence). V was trimmed by 4 bases and J by 6 bases, leaving 5 bases between them. The CDR3 sequence is CASSKRDTQYF. In DNA, the CDR3 is TGTGCCAGTAGTAAGCGGGATACGCAGTATTTT.

This sequence joins TRBV7-8 and TRBJ1-5; TRBD1 matches at 7 bases. Germline lookup yields CDR1 SGHVS and CDR2 FQNEAQ. The CDR3 totals 14 residues. The ends lost 8 bases at V and 1 base at J; junction bases unmatched: 5. The CDR3 region is CASEGGPSNQPQHF. CDR3 nucleotide sequence: TGTGCCAGCGAAGGGGGCCCAAGCAATCAGCCCCAGCATTTT. Based on the CDR3 plus reference TRBV7-8 and TRBJ1-5, the full variable domain is GAGVSQSPRYKVAKRGQDVALRCDPISGHVSLFWYQQALGQGPEFLTYFQNEAQLDKSGLPSDRFFAERPEGSVSTLKIQRTQQEDSAVYLCASEGGPSNQPQHFGDGTRLSIL.

The sample holds one count of this clone. The chain carries TRBV5-6 and TRBJ2-5; maybe TRBD1 (6 bases). The CDR3 length is 14 residues. The germline V and J ends were trimmed by 4 bases and 5 bases, with 15 bases remaining between them. Germline values: CDR1 SGHDT, CDR2 YYEEEE. In DNA form, the CDR3 reads TGTGCCAGCAGCCCTCTACAGGGTTGGGAGACCCAGTACTTC. Protein sequence: CASSPLQGWETQYF. Full variable domain (remainder filled in from reference TRBV5-6 and TRBJ2-5): DAGVTQSPTHLIKTRGQQVTLRCSPKSGHDTVSWYQQALGQGPQFIFQYYEEEERQRGNFPDRFSGHQFPNYSSELNVNALLLGDSALYLCASSPLQGWETQYFGPGTRLLVL.

This sequence joins TRBV27 and TRBJ1-2; no firm D call. The CDR3 consists of 17 residues. The germline CDR1 and CDR2 sequences are MNHEY and SMNVEV (reference sequence). V was trimmed by 2 bases and J by 4 bases, leaving 20 bases between them. CDR3 nucleotide sequence: TGTGCCAGCAGTTTAGGGCAAAGCGGTGGAGGGTTCTATGGCTACACCTTC. It yields the protein CASSLGQSGGGFYGYTF.

This clone has more than one count but fewer than ten. The V and J genes are TRBV19 and TRBJ2-2; 7 bases agree with TRBD1. CDR3 length: 15 amino acids. Germline V lookup: CDR1 LNHDA, CDR2 SQIVND (reference sequence). Unmatched junction bases numbered 3, after V lost 5 bases and J lost 0 bases. The CDR3 protein is CASSAQGANTGELFF. In DNA form, the CDR3 reads TGTGCCAGTAGTGCGCAGGGGGCGAACACCGGGGAGCTGTTTTTT. Based on the CDR3 plus reference TRBV19 and TRBJ2-2, the full variable domain is DGGITQSPKYLFRKEGQNVTLSCEQNLNHDAMYWYRQDPGQGLRLIYYSQIVNDFQKGDIAEGYSVSREKKESFPLTVTSAQKNPTAFYLCASSAQGANTGELFFGEGSRLTVL.

This sequence joins TRBV29-1 and TRBJ1-1; D is unclear. The CDR3 is 12 residues long. CDR1 and CDR2 (germline): SQVTM, ANQGSEA. Trimming removed 4 bases from V and 5 bases from J, with 11 bases in between. DNA of the CDR3: TGCAGCGTTGTGGAGGGTCGGACTGAAGCTTTCTTT. It yields the protein CSVVEGRTEAFF.

The V call is TRBV7-9, the J call TRBJ1-2; D not resolved. Germline values: CDR1 SEHNR, CDR2 FQNEAQ (reference sequence). The CDR3 consists of 11 residues. Trimming removed 4 bases at V and 13 bases at J, with 13 bases between. The CDR3 sequence is CASSSRPKITF. The CDR3 nucleotides are TGTGCCAGCAGCTCGCGTCCGAAAATCACCTTC.

The rearrangement uses TRBV20-1 and TRBJ2-7, with 9 positions matching TRBD2. Losses at the gene ends were 3 bases for V and 0 bases for J; bases not matched to a gene: 3. Germline V gene data show CDR1 as DFQATT and CDR2 as SNEGSKA (reference sequence). This CDR3 region has 14 residues. The CDR3 is CSASSGSPSYEQYF. DNA of the CDR3: TGCAGTGCTAGTAGCGGGAGTCCCTCCTACGAGCAGTACTTC.

The rearrangement links TRBV27 to TRBJ2-5; a possible D gene is TRBD2 (6 bases). Between the trimmed V and J ends, which lost 4 bases and 5 bases, there was a span of 14 bases. Germline values: CDR1 MNHEY, CDR2 SMNVEV (reference sequence). The CDR3 loop spans 14 amino acids. CDR3 sequence: CASSSLPGGETQYF. The CDR3 DNA follows: TGTGCCAGCAGTTCCCTCCCCGGAGGGGAGACCCAGTACTTC.

The chain employs TRBV7-2 and TRBJ2-5; D ambiguous. The CDR3 length is 18 residues. Trimming pared 5 bases from V and 5 bases from J, leaving 27 bases between. From germline, CDR1 is SGHTA and CDR2 FQGNSA. Here the CDR3 reads CASSLVPSDFLIPETQYF. CDR3 sequence (DNA): TGTGCCAGCAGCCTAGTTCCCTCCGACTTCCTAATCCCGGAGACCCAGTACTTC.

V is TRBV12-3 or TRBV12-4 and J is TRBJ2-5; 8 bases fit TRBD2. Germline trimming cut 3 bases from V and 4 bases from J; bases unmatched to any gene: 1. CDR3 length: 13 amino acids. CDR3 sequence (DNA): TGTGCCAGCAGTTTCCTAGCGGGAGAGACCCAGTACTTC. Amino acid sequence: CASSFLAGETQYF.

The chain carries TRBV10-3 and TRBJ1-1; tentative D call: TRBD1 (6 bases). Trimming removed 3 bases at V and 6 bases at J, with 17 bases between. CDR1 is ENHRY, CDR2 SYGVKD, per germline. The CDR3 has 15 residues. The chain's CDR3 is CAISDSGGRRAEAFF. The DNA for the CDR3 is TGTGCCATCAGTGATTCTGGGGGGCGTAGGGCTGAAGCTTTCTTT.